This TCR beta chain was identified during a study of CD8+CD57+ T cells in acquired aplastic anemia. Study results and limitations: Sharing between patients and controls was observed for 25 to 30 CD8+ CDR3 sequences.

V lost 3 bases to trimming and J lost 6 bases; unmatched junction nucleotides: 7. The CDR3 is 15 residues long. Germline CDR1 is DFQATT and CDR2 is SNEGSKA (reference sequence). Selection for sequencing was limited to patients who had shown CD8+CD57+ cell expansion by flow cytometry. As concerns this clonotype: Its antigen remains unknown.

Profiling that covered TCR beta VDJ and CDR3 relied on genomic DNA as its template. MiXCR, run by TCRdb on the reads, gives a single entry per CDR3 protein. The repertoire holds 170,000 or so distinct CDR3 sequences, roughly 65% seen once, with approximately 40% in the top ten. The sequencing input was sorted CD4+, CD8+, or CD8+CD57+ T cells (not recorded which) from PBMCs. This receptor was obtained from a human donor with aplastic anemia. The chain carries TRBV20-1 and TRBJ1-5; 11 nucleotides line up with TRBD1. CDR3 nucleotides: TGCAGTGCTAGGGACAGGGGGCAAGAAAGTCAGCCCCAGCATTTT. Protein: CSARDRGQESQPQHF.